Listed below are T cell receptor beta chains from one sample, sequenced in a study of T-cell reconstitution after alpha-beta-depleted transplantation in children. One entry per CDR3 protein results from TCRdb running MiXCR on the PCR reads. The repertoire holds hundreds of thousands of distinct CDR3 sequences, about an eighth seen once, with around 2.2% in the top ten. The sample here was PBMCs, mostly from graft donor cells, taken 360 days after TCRalphabeta/CD19-depleted stem cell transplant. The source of these receptors is a male patient younger than 18 who had a stem cell transplant for acute myeloid leukemia, so the T cells may come from the graft donor. The CDR3 runs from the conserved cysteine through the conserved F or W. D genes are given only for firm matches. Size is stated for part of the rows, as once, few or many counts, or as a class when the clone is expanded.

TRBV7-9	13	NA	TRBJ2-1	NA	CASRAGRYNEQFF	TGTGCCAGCCGGGCGGGACGCTACAATGAGCAGTTCTTC
TRBV7-4	15	TRBD2	TRBJ2-2	few	CASSLGGSIAGELFF	TGTGCCAGCAGCTTAGGCGGGAGTATCGCCGGGGAGCTGTTTTTT
TRBV4-2	18	TRBD2	TRBJ2-1	NA	CASSQDEVSGNLYNEQFF	TGTGCCAGCAGCCAAGATGAGGTTAGCGGGAACCTCTACAATGAGCAGTTCTTC
TRBV7-2	12	NA	TRBJ2-7	few	CASSASMDEQYF	TGTGCCAGCAGCGCCTCCATGGACGAGCAGTACTTC
TRBV18	14	NA	TRBJ2-5	NA	CASSPWDVKETQYF	TGTGCCAGCTCACCATGGGACGTCAAAGAGACCCAGTACTTC
TRBV4-3	18	TRBD2	TRBJ2-2	once	CASSQDKPSGSWVGELFF	TGCGCCAGCAGCCAAGATAAGCCTAGCGGGAGTTGGGTAGGGGAGCTGTTTTTT
TRBV28	15	TRBD1	TRBJ2-6	NA	CASNPTGAGANVLTF	TGTGCCAGCAACCCGACAGGGGCTGGGGCCAACGTCCTGACTTTC
TRBV5-1	15	TRBD2	TRBJ2-7	NA	CASSLLAGGPLEQYF	TGCGCCAGCAGCCTGCTAGCGGGAGGGCCTCTCGAGCAGTACTTC
TRBV20-1	15	NA	TRBJ2-7	many	CSALLPGDKGYEQYF	TGCAGTGCCCTTCTTCCGGGGGATAAGGGCTACGAGCAGTACTTC
TRBV10-2	11	NA	TRBJ2-7	few	CASSAASEQYF	TGCGCCAGCAGTGCCGCAAGCGAGCAGTACTTC
TRBV7-6	17	NA	TRBJ2-3	NA	CASSTGSLRGRTDTQYF	TGTGCCAGCAGCACAGGGTCCCTGCGGGGGCGCACAGATACGCAGTATTTT
TRBV7-9	17	TRBD2	TRBJ2-2	NA	CASSSELAASNTGELFF	TGTGCCAGCAGCTCTGAACTAGCGGCATCGAACACCGGGGAGCTGTTTTTT
TRBV20-1	15	TRBD2	TRBJ2-7	few	CSARDQLAKYYEQYF	TGCAGTGCTAGAGATCAACTAGCGAAGTACTACGAGCAGTACTTC
TRBV18	18	TRBD1	TRBJ2-5	few	CASSPSGTGREVQETQYF	TGTGCCAGCTCACCATCCGGGACAGGGAGAGAAGTCCAAGAGACCCAGTACTTC
TRBV5-1	15	TRBD2	TRBJ2-1	NA	CASSLEAGRYNEQFF	TGCGCCAGCAGCTTGGAAGCGGGACGTTACAATGAGCAGTTCTTC
TRBV4-3	19	TRBD1	TRBJ2-6	NA	CASSQDARQGEIGANVLTF	TGCGCCAGCAGCCAAGACGCTCGGCAGGGGGAAATTGGGGCCAACGTCCTGACTTTC
TRBV7-9	14	NA	TRBJ2-7	few	CASSLAGTKGEQYF	TGTGCCAGCAGCTTAGCCGGGACCAAAGGGGAGCAGTACTTC
TRBV6-2/TRBV6-3	14	TRBD2	TRBJ2-2	few	CASSLFAGGGELFF	TGTGCCAGCAGTTTATTTGCGGGAGGCGGGGAGCTGTTTTTT
TRBV15	15	TRBD2	TRBJ2-1	few	CATSGSGMGVDEQFF	TGTGCCACCAGCGGTAGCGGGATGGGAGTTGATGAGCAGTTCTTC
TRBV7-3	17	TRBD2	TRBJ2-3	NA	CASSLPLAGKSEDTQYF	TGTGCCAGCAGCCTGCCTCTAGCGGGAAAATCGGAAGATACGCAGTATTTT
TRBV6-2/TRBV6-3	9	NA	TRBJ2-2	few	CASSPGPFF	TGTGCCAGCAGTCCCGGGCCGTTTTTT
TRBV24-1	15	TRBD2	TRBJ2-1	once	CATSDKAGVVNEQFF	TGTGCCACCAGTGATAAAGCGGGAGTAGTAAATGAGCAGTTCTTC
TRBV11-2	14	NA	TRBJ2-7	few	CASSKTGINYEQYF	TGTGCCAGCAGTAAGACAGGCATAAACTACGAGCAGTACTTC
TRBV11-1	18	TRBD1	TRBJ1-6	NA	CASRKFPTDRGGNSPLHF	TGTGCCAGCAGAAAGTTCCCCACGGACAGGGGAGGCAATTCACCCCTCCACTTT
TRBV18	14	NA	TRBJ1-2	NA	CASSHSDSNYGYTF	TGTGCCAGCTCACATTCGGATTCTAACTATGGCTACACCTTC
TRBV29-1	11	NA	TRBJ2-5	many	CSVEIHETQYF	TGCAGCGTTGAAATCCATGAGACCCAGTACTTC
TRBV11-2	15	NA	TRBJ2-7	many	CASSPQGLSSYEQYF	TGTGCCAGCAGCCCGCAGGGTTTAAGCTCCTACGAGCAGTACTTC